Below are 4 T cell receptor beta chains sequenced from a single sample in a study of identical twins. TCRdb re-called the 5' RACE reads through MiXCR, storing one row per CDR3 protein. The table has some 1,700,000 distinct CDR3 sequences, about 30% seen once. The specimen was cord blood. The source is a newborn girl in good health.

The sample holds a few counts of this clonotype. This chain joins TRBV11-2 and TRBJ2-4, with 7 positions matching TRBD1. After removal of 5 bases from V and 8 bases from J, the junction contained 12 bases not matched to a gene. CDR1 is SGHAT, CDR2 FQNNGV, per germline. The CDR3 runs 15 residues. The CDR3 DNA is TGTGCCAGCAGCCCCCTGACAGGGACGTTGGACATTCAGTACTTC. This sequence encodes CASSPLTGTLDIQYF.

The genes are TRBV7-2 and TRBJ2-7; D is possibly TRBD2 (6 bases). Germline V gives CDR1 SGHTA, CDR2 FQGNSA. V shed 0 bases and J shed 0 bases, with 12 bases lying between them. The CDR3 consists of 16 residues. The CDR3 bases are TGTGCCAGCAGCTTAGCAGGGCGGGGAGCCTCCTACGAGCAGTACTTC. This codes for CASSLAGRGASYEQYF.

As for this clonotype: A single base separates this from a much larger clone, so it may be a read error. This chain uses TRBV25-1 with TRBJ2-3; D unresolved. The CDR3 runs 11 residues. CDR1 and CDR2 (germline): MGHDK, SYGVNS. CDR3 in amino acids: CANSESDTQYF. In nucleotides, the CDR3 is TGTGCCAACAGTGAATCGGATACGCAGTATTTT.

The chain carries TRBV3-1 and TRBJ2-7; 8 bases are a match to TRBD2. CDR3 length: 13 residues. Germline trimming cut 4 bases from V and 3 bases from J; bases unmatched to any gene: 2. Germline CDR1 is LGHDT and CDR2 is YNNKEL (reference sequence). Here the CDR3 DNA reads TGTGCCAGCAGCCGACTAGCGTTCTACGAGCAGTACTTC. Protein sequence: CASSRLAFYEQYF.